The 12 T cell receptor beta chains below come from one sample, sequenced in a study of CD8+ T cells in alopecia areata. As to treatment: oral pan-JAK inhibitor, 5-10 mg twice daily. Reverse transcribed after extraction, RNA yielded cDNA as the sequencing template. Assay: immunoSEQ multiplex PCR; the TCRdb copy retains only in-frame clones and omits some. The sample has under 200,000 clones; 65% are singletons. This material consisted of CD4+ T cells sorted from blood, taken at week 4, from a patient treated with tofacitinib. The source is a human donor with alopecia areata.

This chain joins TRBV29-1 and TRBJ2-3; 7 positions agree with TRBD1. V dropped 3 bases and J dropped 1; count of bases not matched to a gene: 1. The CDR3 covers 13 residues. The germline V gene encodes CDR1 SQVTM and CDR2 ANQGSEA. CDR3 coding DNA: TGCAGCGTTGATCAGGGGGGCACAGATACGCAGTATTTT. Amino acid sequence: CSVDQGGTDTQYF.

The V gene is TRBV30, the J gene TRBJ2-1; D is uncertain. The V gene lost 4 bases and the J gene lost 4 bases, with 8 bases spanning the gap. This CDR3 has 12 amino acids. Per the germline V gene, CDR1 is GTSNPN and CDR2 is SVGIG (reference sequence). The DNA for the CDR3 is TGTGCCTGGAAGGTCGGTTACAATGAGCAGTTCTTC. Translation: CAWKVGYNEQFF.

The chain has TRBV2 and TRBJ2-5; TRBD2 might be the D (6 bases). V lost 6 bases, J lost 3 bases, and 8 bases lay in between. From germline, CDR1 is SNHLY and CDR2 FYNNEI. The CDR3 is made up of 12 amino acids. CDR3 protein: CASRRREETQYF. The CDR3, as DNA: TGTGCCAGCAGAAGGAGGGAAGAGACCCAGTACTTC.

This clone was observed once. The V gene is TRBV29-1, the J gene TRBJ1-5; maybe TRBD1 (6 bases). The V and J ends lost 6 bases and 2 bases respectively, with 14 bases between them. Per the germline V gene, CDR1 is SQVTM and CDR2 is ANQGSEA. This CDR3 contains 14 residues. CDR3: CSVLLDSGNQPQHF. The DNA for the CDR3 is TGCAGCGTCCTCCTGGACAGTGGCAATCAGCCCCAGCATTTT.

The chain joins TRBV5-1 to TRBJ1-6; D perhaps matches TRBD1 (5 bases). Deletions cut 4 bases from V and 7 bases from J, with 15 bases between. The CDR3 spans 15 residues. Germline loops: CDR1 SGHRS, CDR2 YFSETQ. CDR3: CASSKLGVLNSPLHF. The CDR3 DNA sequence: TGCGCCAGCAGCAAGCTGGGGGTTTTAAATTCACCCCTCCACTTT.

This clone was picked up a small number of times. This chain uses TRBV27 with TRBJ1-6; D is ambiguous. Germline CDR1 and CDR2: MNHEY and SMNVEV (reference sequence). This CDR3 contains 14 residues. Between the trimmed V and J ends, which lost 6 bases and 8 bases, there was a span of 14 bases. CDR3 bases: TGTGCCAGCAGCCCAAGGTCCGCGGATTCACCCCTCCACTTT. The encoded protein is CASSPRSADSPLHF.

This clone came up once. This chain joins TRBV29-1 and TRBJ2-5, with 7 bases identical to TRBD1. This CDR3 has 14 amino acids. The V segment lost 6 bases and the J segment 5 bases; nucleotides outside the gene matches: 12. Germline V CDR1 and CDR2: SQVTM, ANQGSEA. The CDR3 spells CSVAYRQGRETQYF. The CDR3 DNA follows: TGCAGCGTCGCCTACCGACAGGGTCGGGAGACCCAGTACTTC.

The chain carries TRBV5-1 and TRBJ1-1; D is perhaps TRBD1 (5 bases). The CDR3 loop spans 14 amino acids. V was trimmed by 3 bases and J by 1 base, leaving 10 bases between them. Germline loops: CDR1 SGHRS, CDR2 YFSETQ. The CDR3 loop reads CASSYQQGNTEAFF. In DNA, the CDR3 is TGCGCCAGCAGCTACCAGCAGGGGAACACTGAAGCTTTCTTT.

About this clone itself: Additional DNA sequences in this sample encode the identical CDR3. The chain is built from TRBV5-1 and TRBJ2-7; a weak D match, TRBD1 (6 bases). V was trimmed by 0 bases and J by 2 bases, leaving 12 bases between them. Germline CDR1 reads SGHRS; CDR2 reads YFSETQ. The CDR3 consists of 15 residues. The CDR3 bases are TGCGCCAGCAGCTTGGGTCAGGGGATTCCCTACGAGCAGTACTTC. This encodes CASSLGQGIPYEQYF.

This clone has only a few counts. The V call is TRBV29-1, the J call TRBJ2-3, with 7 bases lining up with TRBD2. The CDR3 extends over 13 amino acids. Germline V CDR1 and CDR2: SQVTM, ANQGSEA. V lost 4 bases to trimming and J lost 3 bases; unmatched junction nucleotides: 4. CDR3 nucleotides: TGCAGCGTTGCGGGGGGTCGGACAGATACGCAGTATTTT. Amino acids: CSVAGGRTDTQYF.

V gene TRBV25-1 combines with J gene TRBJ1-2, with D maybe TRBD1 (5 bases). Looked up from germline, CDR1 is MGHDK and CDR2 is SYGVNS. V gave up 4 bases and J gave up 1 base, with 16 bases separating them. There are 16 residues in the CDR3. CDR3 DNA sequence: TGTGCCAGCAGTGGGGTAACAGGAGGGCGTAACTATGGCTACACCTTC. Its translation is CASSGVTGGRNYGYTF.

The V gene is TRBV5-1, the J gene TRBJ2-1; no clear D gene. From germline, CDR1 is SGHRS and CDR2 YFSETQ. The CDR3 length is 13 residues. Trimming stripped 0 bases from V and 4 bases from J, with 5 bases between. Here the CDR3 DNA reads TGCGCCAGCAGCTTGGGACTTTACAATGAGCAGTTCTTC. This encodes CASSLGLYNEQFF.